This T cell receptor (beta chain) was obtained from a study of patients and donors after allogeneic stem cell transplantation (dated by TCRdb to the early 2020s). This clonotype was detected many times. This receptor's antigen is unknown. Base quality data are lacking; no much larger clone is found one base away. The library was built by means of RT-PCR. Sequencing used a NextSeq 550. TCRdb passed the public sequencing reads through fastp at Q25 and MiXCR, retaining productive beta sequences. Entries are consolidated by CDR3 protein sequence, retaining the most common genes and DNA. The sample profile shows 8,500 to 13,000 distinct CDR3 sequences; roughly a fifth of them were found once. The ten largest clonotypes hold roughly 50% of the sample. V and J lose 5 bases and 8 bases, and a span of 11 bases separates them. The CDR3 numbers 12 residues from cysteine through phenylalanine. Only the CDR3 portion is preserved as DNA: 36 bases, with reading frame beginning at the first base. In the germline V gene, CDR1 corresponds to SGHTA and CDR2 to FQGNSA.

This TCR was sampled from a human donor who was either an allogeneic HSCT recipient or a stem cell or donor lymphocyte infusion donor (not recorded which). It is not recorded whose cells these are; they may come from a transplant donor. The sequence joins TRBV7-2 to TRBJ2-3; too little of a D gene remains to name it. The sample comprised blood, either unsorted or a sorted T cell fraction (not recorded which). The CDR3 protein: CASSTSPVTQYF. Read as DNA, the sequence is TGTGCCAGCAGCACTTCCCCCGTTACGCAGTATTTT.